This T cell receptor (beta chain) was documented in a study of Ad26.COV2.S vaccination and SARS-CoV-2 variants. Clones were sequenced by immunoSEQ multiplex PCR, and TCRdb holds only the in-frame ones, with some missing. The table records about 180,000 clones, around nine tenths of them present only once. The V end lost 3 bases, the J end lost 8 bases, and 13 bases lay between the germline ends. The CDR3 sequence is 13 residues long. The origin of this receptor is a human donor who had recovered from COVID-19. The sequenced sample was peripheral blood, obtained after recovery from COVID-19. V and J are TRBV12-3 or TRBV12-4 and TRBJ1-2; D unresolved. The CDR3 region is CASSFTGPGGYTF. CDR3 sequence (DNA): TGTGCCAGCAGTTTTACTGGGCCGGGCGGCTACACCTTC.